A single T cell receptor (beta chain) is shown here with its context. The antigen is not known. The record originates from a study of T cell responses to AZD1222 COVID-19 vaccine. Measured with immunoSEQ multiplex PCR; TCRdb has only the in-frame clones, and not every one. Here the sample spans just under 90,000 clones, roughly 90% being singletons. The CDR3 extends over 13 amino acids. Germline loops: CDR1 SGHRS, CDR2 YFSETQ. V lost 3 bases to trimming and J lost 5 bases, with 11 bases between them. Whole-study results and caveats: Among vaccine-associated CD4 TCRs, coverage spanned spike, with dominance at 160-218 and 743-854. Baseline seropositivity characterized only six or seven AZD1222 recipients. Spike-specific TCR breadth and depth grew following two AZD1222 doses. The donors showed a predominance of white British ancestry and of females, with possible underestimation of clonal diversity.

V gene TRBV5-1 combines with J gene TRBJ1-1, with no clear D. The sequence derives from an adult who received the AZD1222 COVID-19 vaccine. The material sequenced was peripheral blood, taken 28 days after the second AZD1222 dose. CDR3 residues: CASSSGSQTEAFF. CDR3 DNA: TGCGCCAGCAGCTCGGGGAGTCAGACTGAAGCTTTCTTT.